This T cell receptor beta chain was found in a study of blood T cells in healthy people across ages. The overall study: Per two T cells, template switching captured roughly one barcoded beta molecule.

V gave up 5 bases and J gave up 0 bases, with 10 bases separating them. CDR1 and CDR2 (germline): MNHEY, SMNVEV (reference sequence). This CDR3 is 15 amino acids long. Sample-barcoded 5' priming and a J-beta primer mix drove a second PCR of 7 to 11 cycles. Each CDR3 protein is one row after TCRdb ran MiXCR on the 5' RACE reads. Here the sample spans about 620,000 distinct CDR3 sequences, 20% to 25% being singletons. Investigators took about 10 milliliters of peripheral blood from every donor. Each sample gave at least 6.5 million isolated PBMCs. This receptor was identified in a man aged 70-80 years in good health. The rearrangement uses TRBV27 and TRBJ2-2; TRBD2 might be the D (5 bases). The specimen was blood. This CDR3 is CASSSGGANTGELFF. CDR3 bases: TGTGCCAGCAGTAGCGGAGGAGCGAACACCGGGGAGCTGTTTTTT.